This entry lists 13 T cell receptor beta chains sequenced from one sample in a study of human T cells and chemical hapten exposure (dated by TCRdb to the early 2020s). Libraries were built with RACE. The instrument was a NextSeq 500. TCRdb handled the public reads itself, with Q25 trimming in fastp and clone calling in MiXCR, and kept productive beta chains. Here each entry gathers all rows of one CDR3 protein and keeps the most common genes and DNA. Recorded for this sample are some 180,000 distinct CDR3 sequences; approximately 20% of them occurred a single time. The biggest ten clones account for roughly 6.7% of the sample. The sample's time point, from its label and the paper: patch test 1, 2 weeks after DPC sensitization. The treatment or condition label on this specimen signifies: therapeutic diphenylcyclopropenone sensitization with weekly scalp DPC. This material consisted of whole blood, taken in connection with sensitization to the hapten diphenylcyclopropenone (DPC). These receptors were obtained from a woman aged 45-59 years with alopecia areata. Some clones in this sample may be carry-over from other donors' samples.

This clonotype was observed a handful of times. CDR3 loop: CSARGLAGGPLDEQFF. The CDR3 DNA reads TGCAGTGCTAGAGGACTAGCGGGAGGGCCTTTAGATGAGCAGTTCTTC. The chain combines TRBV20-1 with TRBJ2-1, with 14 bases that match TRBD2. The V and J ends lost 1 base and 8 bases, in that order; junction bases with no gene match: 7. The CDR3 runs 16 residues. Looked up from germline, CDR1 is DFQATT and CDR2 is SNEGSKA (reference sequence).

The rearrangement uses TRBV6-1 and TRBJ1-2; D gene ambiguous. Germline V gene data show CDR1 as MNHNS and CDR2 as SASEGT. With 2 bases removed from V and 8 bases from J, the gap between germline ends came to 9 bases. The CDR3 consists of 12 residues. The CDR3 protein is CASSERVGGYTF. The CDR3 bases are TGTGCCAGCAGTGAACGAGTTGGGGGCTACACCTTC.

This clonotype was detected only a few times. This chain uses TRBV5-4 with TRBJ2-1; unclear D gene. This CDR3 is 14 amino acids long. Germline-derived CDR1 and CDR2 are SGHNT and YYREEE (reference sequence). Trimming took 0 bases from V and 7 from J, leaving 11 bases between them. The CDR3 region has the DNA TGTGCCAGCAGCTTGGAACTCTCCTCTAATGAGCAGTTCTTC. It translates to CASSLELSSNEQFF.

The chain is built from TRBV2 and TRBJ1-1; D is perhaps TRBD1 (5 bases). The germline V gene has CDR1 SNHLY and CDR2 FYNNEI. The CDR3 contains 13 residues. Trimming cost V 9 bases and J 0 bases, with 11 bases left between them. The CDR3 protein is CASQGLMNTEAFF. In DNA form, the CDR3 reads TGTGCCAGTCAGGGATTAATGAACACTGAAGCTTTCTTT.

This clonotype was counted between two and nine times. J is TRBJ2-3 and V is TRBV29-1; D call uncertain. This CDR3 comprises 11 residues. In germline, CDR1 is SQVTM, CDR2 ANQGSEA. Trimming cost V 8 bases and J 5 bases, with 11 bases left between them. CDR3 DNA: TGCAGCACCCCCCGTGGAGATACGCAGTATTTT. Translated: CSTPRGDTQYF.

The V gene is TRBV29-1, the J gene TRBJ2-2, with TRBD1 as a possible D gene (5 bases). The CDR3 loop spans 13 amino acids. Trimming removed 4 bases from V and 5 bases from J, with 11 bases in between. From germline, CDR1 is SQVTM and CDR2 ANQGSEA. The CDR3 nucleotides read TGCAGCGTTGCCCAGGACATTACCGGGGAGCTGTTTTTT. It yields the protein CSVAQDITGELFF.

There are many counts of this clonotype. V gene TRBV19 combines with J gene TRBJ2-2; 10 nucleotides align to TRBD2. Germline V gene data show CDR1 as LNHDA and CDR2 as SQIVND (reference sequence). This CDR3 comprises 15 residues. J was trimmed by 5 bases and V by 4 bases; bases with no gene match: 4. CDR3 DNA: TGTGCCAGTAGTAAGCGGGAGGGCCGGACCGGGGAGCTGTTTTTT. Amino acid sequence: CASSKREGRTGELFF. Using reference TRBV19 and TRBJ2-2 for the parts outside the CDR3, the full variable domain is DGGITQSPKYLFRKEGQNVTLSCEQNLNHDAMYWYRQDPGQGLRLIYYSQIVNDFQKGDIAEGYSVSREKKESFPLTVTSAQKNPTAFYLCASSKREGRTGELFFGEGSRLTVL.

This clonotype was counted between two and nine times. The J gene is TRBJ1-1, the V gene TRBV11-1, with 7 bases aligning to TRBD1. The CDR3 is made up of 13 amino acids. In germline, CDR1 is SGHAT, CDR2 FQDESV (reference sequence). V was pared by 3 bases and J by 5 bases, with 3 bases of the junction left unmatched. CDR3 region: CASSLRTGTEAFF. As DNA, the CDR3 is TGTGCCAGCAGCTTGAGGACAGGAACTGAAGCTTTCTTT.

V usage is TRBV15 and J usage is TRBJ2-5; no firm D call. The CDR3 loop spans 15 amino acids. V lost 5 bases and J 1 base, leaving 14 bases between the germline ends. The germline gives CDR1 LNHNV, CDR2 YYDKDF (reference sequence). CDR3 DNA: TGTGCCACCAGCCCCACCCCGGAAGGCCAAGAGACCCAGTACTTC. Its protein product is CATSPTPEGQETQYF.

The chain combines TRBV12-3 or TRBV12-4 with TRBJ2-5; tentatively, D is TRBD2 (5 bases). This CDR3 spans 12 amino acids. V was clipped by 2 bases and J by 10 bases, with 11 bases between them. The CDR3 protein is CASSLTSHSQYF. The DNA of the CDR3 is TGTGCCAGCAGTTTAACTAGTCATAGCCAGTACTTC.

The chain recombines TRBV24-1 with TRBJ2-1; 8 bases are a match to TRBD1. J gave up 5 bases and V 3 bases, and 8 bases lay outside the gene matches. The CDR3 is 16 residues long. From germline, CDR1 is KGHDR and CDR2 SFDVKD. The CDR3 DNA reads TGTGCCACCAGTGATCGGACAGGGAAGAGTCACAATGAGCAGTTCTTC. Protein: CATSDRTGKSHNEQFF.

The V gene is TRBV20-1, the J gene TRBJ2-3; D remains unclear. Per the germline V gene, CDR1 is DFQATT and CDR2 is SNEGSKA (reference sequence). CDR3 length: 13 amino acids. Trimming left V 0 bases short and J 6 bases short, with 10 bases between. CDR3 protein: CSARDAAWDTQYF. The CDR3 nucleotides read TGCAGTGCTAGAGATGCGGCGTGGGATACGCAGTATTTT.

This clonotype has just a few counts. The rearrangement joins TRBV20-1 to TRBJ1-2, with 7 bases identical to TRBD1. Germline V CDR1 and CDR2: DFQATT, SNEGSKA (reference sequence). The CDR3 is 14 residues long. Trimming cost V 4 bases and J 3 bases; bases outside gene matches: 8. As DNA, the CDR3 is TGCAGTGCTATCCCGGCCAGGGGGGACTATGGCTACACCTTC. This codes for CSAIPARGDYGYTF.